The 5 T cell receptor beta chains given below trace back to one sample, sequenced in a study of blood T cell repertoires in COVID-19. Profiled with immunoSEQ multiplex PCR; TCRdb holds only in-frame clones, not every one. Seen here are hundreds of thousands of clones, around 89% observed once, and the top ten hold around 9.5%. Sequenced: PBMCs or T cells enriched from blood (not recorded which). These receptors all stem from a woman between 40 and 55 years old who had recovered from COVID-19.

The rearrangement joins TRBV4-3 to TRBJ2-1; D might be TRBD1 (6 bases). This CDR3 contains 15 residues. V gave up 7 bases and J gave up 0 bases, with 13 bases separating them. CDR1 is LGHNA, CDR2 YSLEER, per germline. CDR3 bases: TGCGCCAGCAAAGACGACAGGAGCTCCTACAATGAGCAGTTCTTC. Protein: CASKDDRSSYNEQFF.

V gene TRBV24-1 combines with J gene TRBJ2-3, with D maybe TRBD2 (5 bases). The ends were cut back, 9 bases at V and 5 bases at J, with 8 bases in the middle. Germline CDR1 is KGHDR and CDR2 is SFDVKD. The CDR3 covers 11 residues. Here the CDR3 DNA reads TGTGCCACCCTCAGCGGAGATACGCAGTATTTT. Encoded protein: CATLSGDTQYF.

The V gene is TRBV25-1, the J gene TRBJ2-2, with a weak D call TRBD1 (6 bases). Germline CDR1 and CDR2: MGHDK and SYGVNS. This CDR3 region has 15 residues. Trimming left V 6 bases short and J 4 bases short, with 15 bases between. The CDR3 coding sequence is TGTGCCAGCAGCTTATTGGGACACATCACCGGGGAGCTGTTTTTT. Amino acid sequence: CASSLLGHITGELFF.

The gene calls are TRBV21-1 and TRBJ1-1. TRBV21-1 is a documented pseudogene. The CDR3 runs 15 residues. CDR3: CASSPRGGVHLEAFF. Written as DNA, the CDR3 is TGTGCCAGCAGCCCTCGGGGTGGGGTCCACCTTGAAGCTTTCTTT.

In its sample, this clone was seen a few times. The J gene is TRBJ1-3, the V gene TRBV7-2; D remains unclear. The CDR3 has 11 residues. The V end was cut by 2 bases, the J end by 8 bases, with 4 bases between. CDR1 and CDR2 from the germline V gene are SGHTA and FQGNSA. The CDR3: CASSLYYTIYF. The CDR3 bases are TGTGCCAGCAGCTTATATTACACCATATATTTT.